This T cell receptor (beta chain) appears in the sequencing data of a study of cytomegalovirus exposure and HLA in healthy donors. The study's findings and limits: With later analysis, a missense DCLRE1C variant became linked to TCR beta V- and J-gene trimming. In vitro experiments confirmed that a few CMV-associated chains were specific for CMV antigens.

With 60 Vbeta and 13 Jbeta primers, the PCR was carried out. Produced via immunoSEQ multiplex PCR; TCRdb's table is partial and in-frame only. The table records approximately 100,000 clones, 76% of them present only once. About this clone: What it recognizes is unknown.

Germline CDR1 is SGHDT and CDR2 is YYEEEE. The CDR3 runs to 13 residues. The V end lost 7 bases, the J end lost 0 bases, and 8 bases lay between the germline ends. V usage is TRBV5-6 and J usage is TRBJ1-5; the D is unclear. Input material: PBMCs. The receptor was derived from a woman aged 18 to 35 in good health and CMV-seropositive. The CDR3: CASGPYSNQPQHF. The CDR3 coding sequence is TGTGCCAGCGGCCCATATAGCAATCAGCCCCAGCATTTT.